This T cell receptor beta chain was retrieved from a study of blood T cell repertoires in COVID-19. Study context: Collection of acute and convalescent COVID-19 samples took place in the United States, Italy and Spain. PBMCs, B-cell-depleted T cells, or T cells were the source of the cDNA or gDNA that made up the material.

This clone has just one count. V gave up 1 base and J gave up 8 bases, with 11 bases separating them. Germline values: CDR1 MGHDK, CDR2 SYGVNS. The CDR3 is 14 residues long. Authors' processing steps: Quantification of nucleated cells was approximated via reference gene primer amplification. The data were produced by immunoSEQ multiplex PCR, yet TCRdb's version contains in-frame clones alone and is incomplete. That table furnishes V, J and clone size, whereas the DNA furnished D and trimming. This sample yields over 60,000 clones, of which roughly 82% are seen a single time; about 16% belongs to the top ten.

The rearrangement links TRBV25-1 to TRBJ1-4; unclear D gene. This clonotype originated in an elderly man with active COVID-19. Sequenced input: peripheral blood. This CDR3 is CASSESGGSEKLFF. Here the CDR3 DNA reads TGTGCCAGCAGTGAATCCGGAGGCAGCGAAAAACTGTTTTTT.